This T cell receptor (beta chain) originates from a study of blood T cell repertoires in COVID-19. Study details: Some COVID-19 samples were acute and others convalescent; all came from the United States, Italy and Spain.

Clones were sequenced by immunoSEQ multiplex PCR, and TCRdb holds only the in-frame ones, with some missing. The sample shows 75,000 to 100,000 clones, approximately 84% of them seen only once. V shed 5 bases and J shed 2 bases, with 13 bases lying between them. CDR3 length: 16 residues. Germline-derived CDR1 and CDR2 are LGHNT and FRNRAP. This sequence was found in a man in his sixties with acute or convalescent COVID-19. The chain employs TRBV12-5 and TRBJ2-6, with D possibly matching TRBD1 (6 bases). Sequencing was performed on peripheral blood. The CDR3 nucleotides are TGTGCTAGTGGTCCCCCCAGGGGAACTGGGGCCAACGTCCTGACTTTC. Translating it yields CASGPPRGTGANVLTF.